A single sample is the source of the 5 T cell receptor beta chains below, sequenced in a study of blood T cell repertoires in COVID-19. TCRdb keeps only in-frame clones here, not all; method: immunoSEQ multiplex PCR. The data show around 110,000 clones, approximately 80% seen once. Source material: peripheral blood. The source is an elderly man with COVID-19, enrolled during active disease.

The chain carries TRBV5-4 and TRBJ2-1; no clear D gene. Germline V gene data show CDR1 as SGHNT and CDR2 as YYREEE (reference sequence). CDR3 size: 13 residues. The V end was cut by 4 bases, the J end by 0 bases, with 5 bases between. CDR3 amino acids: CASSASSYNEQFF. The CDR3 DNA reads TGTGCCAGCAGCGCCAGCTCCTACAATGAGCAGTTCTTC.

V is TRBV7-9 and J is TRBJ1-2, with 7 bases aligning to TRBD1. Germline V CDR1 and CDR2: SEHNR, FQNEAQ (reference sequence). Unmatched junction bases numbered 3, after V lost 4 bases and J lost 4 bases. The length of the CDR3 is 13 residues. DNA for the CDR3: TGTGCCAGCAGCTCGGGACAGCGCTATGGCTACACCTTC. As protein: CASSSGQRYGYTF.

The V call is TRBV7-2, the J call TRBJ2-1, with unresolved D. Germline V lookup: CDR1 SGHTA, CDR2 FQGNSA. V lost 5 bases and J lost 3, with 14 bases in between. The CDR3 spans 15 residues. The CDR3 DNA follows: TGTGCCAGCAGCGACCGCAATAGCCTCTACAATGAGCAGTTCTTC. The encoded protein is CASSDRNSLYNEQFF.

The chain links TRBV18 to TRBJ2-2; D is undetermined. Germline loops: CDR1 KGHSH, CDR2 LQKENI. This CDR3 region has 16 residues. V gave up 3 bases and J gave up 5 bases, with 16 bases separating them. The CDR3 DNA reads TGTGCCAGCTCACCTGTTGCAAGAACAGAGACCGGGGAGCTGTTTTTT. Translating it yields CASSPVARTETGELFF. Together with reference TRBV18 and TRBJ2-2, the CDR3 gives the full variable domain: NAGVMQNPRHLVRRRGQEARLRCSPMKGHSHVYWYRQLPEEGLKFMVYLQKENIIDESGMPKERFSAEFPKEGPSILRIQQVVRGDSAAYFCASSPVARTETGELFFGEGSRLTVL.

The chain combines TRBV4-2 with TRBJ2-1; 10 nucleotides line up with TRBD2. Germline assignment: CDR1 LGHNA and CDR2 YNFKEQ. CDR3 size: 16 residues. With V trimmed by 7 bases and J by 7 bases, 13 bases remained unmatched. The CDR3 loop reads CASTGFSSGSGNEQFF. CDR3 sequence (DNA): TGTGCCAGCACCGGGTTTTCTAGCGGGAGTGGGAATGAGCAGTTCTTC.